This is a list of T cell receptor beta chains from one sample in a study of blood T cells in healthy people across ages. TCRdb re-analysed the 5' RACE reads in MiXCR, keeping a single row per CDR3 protein. Of nearly 800,000 distinct CDR3 sequences in the sample, roughly 25% were seen once. The same sample was also studied in work on T cells of mothers and their children.

Sequencing input: blood. These TCRs come from a boy younger than 18 in good health. CDR3s include the opening cysteine and the closing phenylalanine or tryptophan. A D gene is named only where the DNA matches it firmly. Expanded clones get a size class; other rows say once, few or many, or leave the size out.

d_call	clone_size	j_call	v_call	cdr3_aa	cdr3_nt
TRBD1	once	TRBJ2-7	TRBV7-3	CASSFDRVHEQYF	TGTGCCAGCAGCTTTGACAGGGTCCACGAGCAGTACTTC
-	-	TRBJ2-5	TRBV2	CASSEAWGTQYF	TGTGCCAGCAGTGAAGCTTGGGGGACCCAGTACTTC
-	-	TRBJ2-1	TRBV28	CASSLPLATGNNEQFF	TGTGCCAGCAGTCTACCACTAGCGACAGGAAACAATGAGCAGTTCTTC
TRBD2	few	TRBJ2-5	TRBV3-1	CASSLGQRGETQYF	TGTGCCAGCAGCCTAGGCCAGCGGGGGGAGACCCAGTACTTC
-	-	TRBJ2-7	TRBV29-1	CSAAYRGTYEQYF	TGCAGCGCTGCATATCGGGGGACCTACGAGCAGTACTTC
TRBD1	-	TRBJ2-3	TRBV29-1	CSVEGQDRARTDTQYF	TGCAGCGTTGAAGGGCAGGACAGGGCCCGCACAGATACGCAGTATTTT
TRBD1	few	TRBJ2-7	TRBV29-1	CSTRTGETYEQYF	TGCAGCACACGGACAGGGGAAACCTACGAGCAGTACTTC
TRBD1	-	TRBJ2-6	TRBV7-9	CASSHGDSWGANVLTF	TGTGCCAGCAGCCACGGGGACAGCTGGGGGGCCAACGTCCTGACTTTC
TRBD2	few	TRBJ2-4	TRBV2	CASSEGGRAKNIQYF	TGTGCCAGCAGTGAGGGCGGGAGGGCCAAAAACATTCAGTACTTC
TRBD2	few	TRBJ2-7	TRBV3-1	CASSPGLAGVHEQYF	TGTGCCAGCAGCCCTGGACTAGCGGGAGTCCACGAGCAGTACTTC
-	few	TRBJ2-5	TRBV10-3	CAISESRIQETQYF	TGTGCCATCAGTGAGTCCAGGATCCAAGAGACCCAGTACTTC
-	-	TRBJ2-1	TRBV25-1	CASSEPRVRDYNEQFF	TGTGCCAGCAGTGAACCCCGGGTGAGGGACTACAATGAGCAGTTCTTC
-	few	TRBJ1-4	TRBV12-3/TRBV12-4	CASSFNSATNEKLFF	TGTGCCAGCAGTTTTAACTCTGCAACTAATGAAAAACTGTTTTTT
-	-	TRBJ2-3	TRBV29-1	CSVEDVGSSDTQYF	TGCAGCGTTGAGGATGTTGGGAGCTCGGATACGCAGTATTTT
-	-	TRBJ1-4	TRBV15	CATSGRRANEKLFF	TGTGCCACCAGCGGGCGGCGGGCGAATGAAAAACTGTTTTTT
TRBD2	-	TRBJ2-7	TRBV7-9	CASSHTAGTSRYEQYF	TGTGCCAGCAGCCATACCGCCGGGACTAGCAGGTACGAGCAGTACTTC
-	-	TRBJ2-2	TRBV5-1	CASRLPNRENTGELFF	TGCGCCAGCAGGCTCCCTAACAGGGAGAACACCGGGGAGCTGTTTTTT
-	-	TRBJ2-5	TRBV7-9	CASSPYGPDPSRETQYF	TGTGCCAGCAGCCCCTATGGGCCGGATCCCTCTCGGGAGACCCAGTACTTC
-	few	TRBJ2-5	TRBV12-5	CASGFPRRTVQETQYF	TGTGCTAGTGGTTTTCCGAGACGGACTGTCCAAGAGACCCAGTACTTC
-	-	TRBJ1-1	TRBV28	CASSLSLMNTEAFF	TGTGCCAGCAGTTTAAGCCTGATGAACACTGAAGCTTTCTTT
-	few	TRBJ2-7	TRBV28	CASRAYEGPYEQYF	TGTGCCAGCAGAGCTTATGAGGGGCCGTACGAGCAGTACTTC
TRBD1	few	TRBJ1-4	TRBV4-1	CASSQGQGGGINEKLFF	TGCGCCAGCAGCCAGGGACAGGGCGGCGGGATTAATGAAAAACTGTTTTTT
TRBD2	-	TRBJ2-1	TRBV20-1	CSAQRGADNEQFF	TGCAGTGCCCAGCGGGGGGCAGACAATGAGCAGTTCTTC
-	once	TRBJ2-1	TRBV6-5	CASSRGVPPNNEQFF	TGTGCCAGCAGTCGCGGGGTTCCGCCTAACAATGAGCAGTTCTTC
TRBD2	few	TRBJ2-1	TRBV5-1	CASEVGGSSYNEQFF	TGCGCCAGCGAAGTGGGCGGGAGCTCCTACAATGAGCAGTTCTTC
TRBD1	few	TRBJ1-4	TRBV14	CASSLGWGTGDPLFF	TGTGCCAGCAGCCTCGGGTGGGGGACAGGGGACCCCCTGTTTTTT
-	-	TRBJ2-4	TRBV20-1	CSVVRGSGVATKNVQYF	TGCAGCGTAGTCCGTGGTTCCGGGGTGGCTACCAAAAACGTTCAGTACTTC
-	few	TRBJ2-7	TRBV25-1	CASSEWGRSYEQYF	TGTGCCAGCAGTGAATGGGGCAGGAGCTACGAGCAGTACTTC
-	few	TRBJ1-1	TRBV30	CAWITFGGNTEAFF	TGTGCCTGGATCACATTTGGGGGAAACACTGAAGCTTTCTTT
-	-	TRBJ2-2	TRBV20-1	CSARDPTAEAGELFF	TGCAGTGCTAGAGATCCGACAGCAGAAGCCGGGGAGCTGTTTTTT
TRBD1	-	TRBJ2-7	TRBV20-1	CSASSPDRGQGEQYF	TGCAGTGCTAGTTCACCGGACAGGGGGCAAGGCGAGCAGTACTTC
TRBD2	few	TRBJ2-6	TRBV20-1	CSANRGAGANVLTF	TGCAGTGCAAACCGGGGGGCTGGGGCCAACGTCCTGACTTTC
-	-	TRBJ2-3	TRBV12-3/TRBV12-4	CASSPEARADTQYF	TGTGCCAGCAGCCCCGAAGCGAGGGCAGATACGCAGTATTTT
TRBD1	-	TRBJ1-6	TRBV19	CASSIQRGTGSSPLHF	TGTGCCAGTAGTATCCAACGCGGGACAGGCAGTTCACCCCTCCACTTT
-	-	TRBJ1-1	TRBV29-1	CSVAGKMNTEAFF	TGCAGCGTTGCAGGGAAAATGAACACTGAAGCTTTCTTT
-	-	TRBJ1-1	TRBV3-1	CASSLEPGLNTEAFF	TGTGCCAGCAGCCTTGAACCGGGCCTGAACACTGAAGCTTTCTTT
-	-	TRBJ2-7	TRBV2	CASSYRVLYEQYF	TGTGCCAGCAGTTACAGGGTCCTCTACGAGCAGTACTTC
TRBD1	-	TRBJ2-6	TRBV20-1	CSARTDRGRSGANVLTF	TGCAGTGCTAGGACGGACAGGGGGCGTTCTGGGGCCAACGTCCTGACTTTC
TRBD1	-	TRBJ2-5	TRBV10-3	CAISDLLTGGGETQYF	TGTGCCATCAGTGACCTCCTGACAGGGGGGGGAGAGACCCAGTACTTC
-	-	TRBJ1-2	TRBV20-1	CSASTGTRYGYTF	TGCAGTGCTTCGACCGGGACGAGGTATGGCTACACCTTC
-	few	TRBJ2-1	TRBV20-1	CSARPPGAEQFF	TGCAGTGCTAGACCCCCGGGGGCCGAGCAGTTCTTC
-	-	TRBJ1-3	TRBV6-2/TRBV6-3	CASHEENSGNTIYF	TGTGCCAGTCATGAGGAGAACTCTGGAAACACCATATATTTT
-	-	TRBJ2-3	TRBV5-1	CAGSGATGFTTGTQYF	TGCGCCGGCAGCGGGGCGACAGGCTTTACTACCGGTACGCAGTATTTT
-	few	TRBJ2-7	TRBV10-3	CAISGGQDYEQYF	TGTGCCATCAGTGGGGGACAAGACTACGAGCAGTACTTC
-	-	TRBJ2-7	TRBV10-3	CAISERGPYEQYF	TGTGCCATCAGTGAGCGGGGTCCCTACGAGCAGTACTTC
TRBD2	-	TRBJ2-1	TRBV12-3/TRBV12-4	CASRGSGRAGEQFF	TGTGCCAGCAGGGGAAGCGGGAGGGCGGGTGAGCAGTTCTTC
-	-	TRBJ2-6	TRBV4-3	CASSQDRTWNVLTF	TGCGCCAGCAGCCAAGATCGAACCTGGAACGTCCTGACTTTC
-	-	TRBJ1-2	TRBV20-1	CSARRHDPLGYGYTF	TGCAGTGCTAGACGACACGACCCCCTCGGCTATGGCTACACCTTC
TRBD2	-	TRBJ2-1	TRBV11-2	CASSLVDLGGTSARGYNEQFF	TGTGCCAGCAGCTTAGTAGACCTTGGGGGGACTAGCGCCCGCGGGTACAATGAGCAGTTCTTC
-	-	TRBJ2-4	TRBV2	CAIVKGGAKNIQYF	TGTGCCATCGTTAAGGGGGGCGCCAAAAACATTCAGTACTTC
-	-	TRBJ2-7	TRBV28	CASSLLGDRYEQYF	TGTGCCAGCAGTTTATTAGGGGATCGGTACGAGCAGTACTTC
TRBD1	few	TRBJ2-7	TRBV2	CASTGTDRYEQYF	TGTGCCAGTACCGGGACAGACCGATACGAGCAGTACTTC
-	-	TRBJ2-2	TRBV28	CASSSPPLTVNTGELFF	TGTGCCAGCAGTTCCCCACCGTTGACAGTGAACACCGGGGAGCTGTTTTTT
TRBD1	few	TRBJ2-3	TRBV10-3	CAISDPRTGMLGDTQYF	TGTGCCATCAGTGACCCTCGGACAGGGATGTTGGGAGATACGCAGTATTTT
-	few	TRBJ2-7	TRBV5-1	CASSTGQPEQYF	TGCGCCAGCAGCACGGGACAACCGGAGCAGTACTTC